The source of this TCR beta chain is a study of vaccination and CD4 T cells after COVID-19. In regard to this clonotype: Its antigen is unidentified.

Cultured CD4+ T cells had their DNA profiled by the Oncomine TCR Beta short-read assay. MiXCR, applied by TCRdb to the PCR reads, yields one record per CDR3 protein. The table records about 20,000 distinct CDR3 sequences, around 60% of them present only once. Stated treatment: roughly nine-day PBMC culture with coronavirus spike peptide pools or control peptides (ViraFEST assay). This CDR3 region has 15 residues. V lost 5 bases, J lost 5 bases, and 10 bases stayed unmatched. Germline CDR1 is LNHDA and CDR2 is SQIVND (reference sequence). Sample: CD4+ T cells from blood, cultured in vitro, taken after SARS-CoV-2 vaccination. This TCR came from a human donor who had recovered from COVID-19. The rearrangement uses TRBV19 and TRBJ2-5; 8 bases align to TRBD2. The CDR3 spells CASSPPGGFGETQYF. The CDR3 nucleotides read TGTGCCAGTAGTCCTCCGGGGGGGTTTGGGGAGACCCAGTACTTC.